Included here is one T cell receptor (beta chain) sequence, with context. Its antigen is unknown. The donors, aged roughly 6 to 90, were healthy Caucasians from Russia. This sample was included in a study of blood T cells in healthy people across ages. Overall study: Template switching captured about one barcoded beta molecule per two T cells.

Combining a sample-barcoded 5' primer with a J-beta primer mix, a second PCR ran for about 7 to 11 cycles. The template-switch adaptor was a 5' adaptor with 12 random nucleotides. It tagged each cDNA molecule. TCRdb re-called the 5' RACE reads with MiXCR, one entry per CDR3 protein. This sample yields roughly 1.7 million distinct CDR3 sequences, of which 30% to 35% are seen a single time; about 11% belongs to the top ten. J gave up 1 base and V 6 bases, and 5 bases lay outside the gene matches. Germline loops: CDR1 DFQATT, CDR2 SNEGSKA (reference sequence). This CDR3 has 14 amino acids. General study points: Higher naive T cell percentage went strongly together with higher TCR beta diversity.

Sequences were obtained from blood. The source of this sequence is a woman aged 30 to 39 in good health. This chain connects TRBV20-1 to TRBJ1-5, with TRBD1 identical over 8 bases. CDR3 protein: CSARQGSSNQPQHF. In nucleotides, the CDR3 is TGCAGTGCGAGACAGGGGTCCAGCAATCAGCCCCAGCATTTT.